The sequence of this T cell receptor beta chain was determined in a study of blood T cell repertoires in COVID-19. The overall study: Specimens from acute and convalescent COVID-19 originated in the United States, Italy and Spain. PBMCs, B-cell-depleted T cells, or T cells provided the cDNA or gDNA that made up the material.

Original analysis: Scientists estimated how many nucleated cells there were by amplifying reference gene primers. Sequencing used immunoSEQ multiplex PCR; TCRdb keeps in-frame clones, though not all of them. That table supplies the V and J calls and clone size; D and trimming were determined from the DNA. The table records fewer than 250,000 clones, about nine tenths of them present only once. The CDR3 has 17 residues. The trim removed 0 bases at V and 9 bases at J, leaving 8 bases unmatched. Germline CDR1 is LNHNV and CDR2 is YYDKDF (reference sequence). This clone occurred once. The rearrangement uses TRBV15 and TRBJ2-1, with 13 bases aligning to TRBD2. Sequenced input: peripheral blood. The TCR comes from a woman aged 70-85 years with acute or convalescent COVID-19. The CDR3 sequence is CATSRELAGGPGGEQFF. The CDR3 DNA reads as TGTGCCACCAGCAGAGAACTAGCGGGAGGGCCCGGCGGTGAGCAGTTCTTC.